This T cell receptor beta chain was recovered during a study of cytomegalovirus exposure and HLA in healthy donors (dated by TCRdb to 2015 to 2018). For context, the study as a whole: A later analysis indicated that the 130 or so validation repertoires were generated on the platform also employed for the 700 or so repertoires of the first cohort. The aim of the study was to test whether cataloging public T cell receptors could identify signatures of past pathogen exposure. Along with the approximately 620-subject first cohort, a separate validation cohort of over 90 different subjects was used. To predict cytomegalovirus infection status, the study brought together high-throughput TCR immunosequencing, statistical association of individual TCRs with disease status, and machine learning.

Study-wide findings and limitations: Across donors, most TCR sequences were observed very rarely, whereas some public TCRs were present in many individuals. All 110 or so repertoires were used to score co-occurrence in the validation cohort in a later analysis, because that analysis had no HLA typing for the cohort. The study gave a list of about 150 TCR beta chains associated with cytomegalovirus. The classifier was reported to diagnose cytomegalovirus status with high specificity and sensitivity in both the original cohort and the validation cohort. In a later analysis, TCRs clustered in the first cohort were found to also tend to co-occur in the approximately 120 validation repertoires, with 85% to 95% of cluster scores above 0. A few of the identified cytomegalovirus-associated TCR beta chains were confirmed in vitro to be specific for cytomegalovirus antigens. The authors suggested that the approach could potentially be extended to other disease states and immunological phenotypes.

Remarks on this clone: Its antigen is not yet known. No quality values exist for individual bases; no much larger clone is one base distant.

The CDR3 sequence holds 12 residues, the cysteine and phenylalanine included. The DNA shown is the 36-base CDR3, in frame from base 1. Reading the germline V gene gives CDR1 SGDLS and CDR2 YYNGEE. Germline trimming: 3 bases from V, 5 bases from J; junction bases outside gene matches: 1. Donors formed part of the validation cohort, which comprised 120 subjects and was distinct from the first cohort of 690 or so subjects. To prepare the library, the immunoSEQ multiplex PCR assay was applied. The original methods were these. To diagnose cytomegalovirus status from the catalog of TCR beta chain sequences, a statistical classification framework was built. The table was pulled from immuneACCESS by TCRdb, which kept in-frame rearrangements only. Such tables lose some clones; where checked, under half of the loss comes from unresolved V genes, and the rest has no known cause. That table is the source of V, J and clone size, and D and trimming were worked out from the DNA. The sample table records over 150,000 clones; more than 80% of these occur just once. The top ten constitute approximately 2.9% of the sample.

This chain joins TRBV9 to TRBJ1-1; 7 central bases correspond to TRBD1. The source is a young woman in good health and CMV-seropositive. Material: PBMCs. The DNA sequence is TGTGCCAGCAGCGCAGGGGGTACTGAAGCTTTCTTT. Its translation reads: CASSAGGTEAFF.